This T cell receptor (beta chain) was identified in a study of blood T cell repertoires in COVID-19 (dated by TCRdb to between 2020 and 2021). About the full investigation: Samples from collaborators originated in the United States, Italy and Spain and spanned both the acute and convalescent phases of COVID-19. A freely available public database, intended as a resource for researchers studying the immune response to SARS-CoV-2, is where the repertoires were released. Subjects who had been exposed to COVID-19, were actively infected with it, or had recovered from it provided the deeply sampled blood TCRbeta repertoires that made up the dataset. The samples were drawn from the first 160 participants of the ongoing ImmuneRACE study and from 1,254 subjects provided by 6 global collaborators. The prospective study material was composed of cDNA or gDNA derived from T cells, B-cell-depleted T cells, or PBMCs. Where available, HLA class I and class II types were taken from metadata supplied by the sample provider and were not determined by assay-based typing. Nearly every sample came with metadata listing a de-identified subject ID, COVID-19 status, age in years and sex. General study outcomes and caveats: How much clinical and demographic metadata was included differed by source and by participant, and the metadata was provided uncurated.

As to this clone: The antigen this receptor binds is unknown. Per-nucleotide qualities are absent, and no much larger clonotype sits a single base away.

TCRbeta CDR3 regions were amplified from genomic DNA using the immunoSEQ Assay, a bias-controlled multiplex PCR. In the source study's methods: The number of nucleated cells in each sample was estimated from the amplification of reference gene primers within the assay. Sequence reads were collapsed and filtered to measure the absolute abundance of every unique TCRbeta CDR3 rearrangement. For each sample, productive Simpson clonality was calculated as the square root of Simpson's diversity index over productive rearrangements. TCRdb took over this immuneACCESS table, retaining in-frame rearrangements with V and J assigned. Such tables are incomplete; in checked studies, under half of the missing clones stem from an unresolved V gene, and the remainder is unexplained. The D gene and trimming were derived from the DNA, and the V and J assignments and clone size from that table. The sample records roughly 250,000 clones, about nine tenths of which are singletons. The ten top clones hold under 2.5% of the sample.

V loses 8 bases, J loses 3 bases, and the germline ends lie 4 bases apart. The CDR3 covers 11 residues, taking in both the cysteine and the phenylalanine. Only the CDR3 DNA stays, 33 bases, in frame from base 1. Looking up the germline V gene yields CDR1 SNHLY and CDR2 FYNNEI. Participants in the prospective study were aged roughly 18 to 89 years, lived in some 24 United States geographic areas, and enrolled through a virtual design. To assign participants to cohorts, the prospective study relied on clinical history that participants themselves reported in a screening survey and a study questionnaire. Recovered participants in ImmuneRACE Cohort 3 were defined as having two consecutive negative NP/OP PCR tests, clearance from a healthcare professional, or resolution of symptoms. Each participant in the prospective study had whole blood, serum and a nasopharyngeal or oropharyngeal swab collected by mobile phlebotomists. Over a roughly 2-month period, participants in the prospective study had the option of providing additional blood draws and questionnaires. Before DNA extraction, prospective study blood samples were shipped either frozen or at room temperature.

The rearrangement joined TRBV2 to TRBJ2-2; confidence is insufficient to name the D gene. Source material: PBMCs or T cells enriched from blood (not recorded which). The sequence was obtained from a woman aged 18-29 years who had recovered from COVID-19. The sequenced DNA: TGTGCCAGCCGGTACACCGGGGAGCTGTTTTTT. Translated, it gives CASRYTGELFF.